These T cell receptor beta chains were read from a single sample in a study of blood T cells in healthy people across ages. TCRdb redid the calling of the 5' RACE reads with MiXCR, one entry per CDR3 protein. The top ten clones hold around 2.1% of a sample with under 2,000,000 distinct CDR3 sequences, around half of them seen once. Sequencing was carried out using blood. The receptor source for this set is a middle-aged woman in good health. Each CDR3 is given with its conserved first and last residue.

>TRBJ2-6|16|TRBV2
CASSEGQVSGANVLTF
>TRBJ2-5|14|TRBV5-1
CASSPLAETGTQYF
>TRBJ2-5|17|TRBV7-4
CASSSRGSRDGQETQYF
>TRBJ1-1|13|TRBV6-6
CASRTQGYTEAFF
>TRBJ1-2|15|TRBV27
CATRSSGGQGAGCTF
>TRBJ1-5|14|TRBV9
CASSVGQGEEPQHF
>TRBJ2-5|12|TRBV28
CASRNNVAEQYF
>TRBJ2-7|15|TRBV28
CASGSAMGSDYEQYF
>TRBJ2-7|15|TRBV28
CASSNGQFSGDEQYF
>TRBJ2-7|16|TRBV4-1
CASSQGSGGASYEQYF
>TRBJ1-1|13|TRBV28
CASGRLRNTEAFF
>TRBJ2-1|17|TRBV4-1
CASSQDLTVSIVPEQFF
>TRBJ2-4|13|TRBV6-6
CASNRDVKNIQYF
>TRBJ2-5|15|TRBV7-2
CASRMRAANQETQYF
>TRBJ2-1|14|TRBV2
CASDGTSGYNEQFF
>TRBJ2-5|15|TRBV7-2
CASSLGWGAVETQYF
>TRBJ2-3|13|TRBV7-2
CATNTLSTDTQYF
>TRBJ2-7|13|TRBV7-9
CASTLAGDYEQYF